This passage covers 10 T cell receptor beta chains from one sample sequenced in a study of blood T cell repertoires in COVID-19. Generated by immunoSEQ multiplex PCR, the TCRdb table keeps only in-frame clones and is missing some. Here the sample spans 80,000 to 100,000 clones, 80% being singletons. Sequencing input: peripheral blood. Receptors were obtained from a man aged 45 to 65 who had recovered from COVID-19.

The chain employs TRBV6-2 or TRBV6-3 and TRBJ1-2; the D is unclear. Germline CDR1 MNHEY, CDR2 SVGEGT. Trimming left V 2 bases short and J 1 base short, with 5 bases between. The CDR3 runs to 13 residues. CDR3 coding DNA: TGTGCCAGCAGTTACCGGGATAACTATGGCTACACCTTC. Translation: CASSYRDNYGYTF.

Only one count was recorded for this clone. The gene calls are TRBV18 and TRBJ1-2; tentatively, D is TRBD1 (6 bases). This CDR3 spans 16 amino acids. The germline V gene has CDR1 KGHSH and CDR2 LQKENI. V was shortened by 4 bases and J by 0 bases, with 15 bases between the two germline ends. In DNA, the CDR3 is TGTGCCAGCTCACAAACGAGGGGGATAGCTAACTATGGCTACACCTTC. It translates to CASSQTRGIANYGYTF.

The chain employs TRBV2 and TRBJ2-2; 8 bases are shared with TRBD2. The length of the CDR3 is 15 residues. Germline trimming cut 5 bases from V and 2 bases from J; bases unmatched to any gene: 4. Germline V lookup: CDR1 SNHLY, CDR2 FYNNEI. CDR3 loop: CASSTGLANTGELFF. In DNA, the CDR3 is TGTGCCAGCAGTACCGGACTAGCTAACACCGGGGAGCTGTTTTTT.

Only a few counts were recorded for this clone. V is TRBV20-1 and J is TRBJ2-1; 7 nucleotides align to TRBD2. The V gene end was trimmed by 3 bases and the J gene end by 7 bases; junction bases not matched to a gene: 9. CDR3 length: 14 amino acids. Germline V gene data show CDR1 as DFQATT and CDR2 as SNEGSKA (reference sequence). CDR3 amino acids: CSASRSGLRNEQFF. The CDR3 region has the DNA TGCAGTGCTAGTCGTAGCGGGCTTAGAAATGAGCAGTTCTTC.

V is TRBV2 and J is TRBJ1-2; weak D call: TRBD1 (6 bases). Germline CDR1 SNHLY, CDR2 FYNNEI. V was pared by 4 bases and J by 8 bases, with 20 bases between. This CDR3 spans 15 amino acids. The CDR3 nucleotides are TGTGCCAGCAGTGCAATAAGCAGGGGCCCTTCGGGCTACACCTTC. Its translation: CASSAISRGPSGYTF.

V is TRBV19 and J is TRBJ1-5; possible D gene TRBD1, 5 bases. Trimming shortened V by 7 bases and J by 4 bases, and 17 bases separated the two germline ends. The CDR3 spans 15 residues. Germline V gene lookup returns CDR1 LNHDA and CDR2 SQIVND (reference sequence). CDR3 nucleotides: TGTGCCAGTACCACATCGGGACTGGAAAATCAGCCCCAGCATTTT. Amino acids: CASTTSGLENQPQHF.

The CDR3 protein is CASNHGGDTQYF. The CDR3 DNA follows: TGTGCCAGCAACCATGGGGGGGATACGCAGTATTTT. The V gene is TRBV7-2, the J gene TRBJ2-3, with D maybe TRBD2 (6 bases). Trimming took 7 bases from V and 6 from J, leaving 11 bases between them. The germline V gene has CDR1 SGHTA and CDR2 FQGNSA. The CDR3 spans 12 residues.

The genes are TRBV10-2 and TRBJ2-7; 9 nucleotides agree with TRBD1. With V trimmed by 2 bases and J by 6 bases, 11 bases remained unmatched. CDR1 WSHSY and CDR2 SAAADI come from the germline V gene. The CDR3 loop spans 16 amino acids. The CDR3 is CASSEGVDGTGTEQYF. The CDR3, as DNA: TGCGCCAGCAGTGAGGGGGTGGATGGGACAGGGACCGAGCAGTACTTC.

This clone turned up a few times. The chain employs TRBV27 and TRBJ2-1; TRBD2 matches 13 bases. CDR1 is MNHEY, CDR2 SMNVEV, per germline (reference sequence). This CDR3 spans 13 amino acids. After removal of 10 bases from V and 5 bases from J, the junction contained 2 bases not matched to a gene. The CDR3 region has the DNA TGTGCCATCGGACTAGCGGGAGACAATGAGCAGTTCTTC. Translated, it gives CAIGLAGDNEQFF.

V and J are TRBV2 and TRBJ1-4; no definite D call. Germline values: CDR1 SNHLY, CDR2 FYNNEI. Trimming shortened V by 6 bases and J by 7 bases, and 12 bases separated the two germline ends. The CDR3 runs to 13 residues. CDR3 residues: CASSVVSGEKLFF. The CDR3 coding sequence is TGTGCCAGCAGCGTAGTATCAGGTGAAAAACTGTTTTTT.